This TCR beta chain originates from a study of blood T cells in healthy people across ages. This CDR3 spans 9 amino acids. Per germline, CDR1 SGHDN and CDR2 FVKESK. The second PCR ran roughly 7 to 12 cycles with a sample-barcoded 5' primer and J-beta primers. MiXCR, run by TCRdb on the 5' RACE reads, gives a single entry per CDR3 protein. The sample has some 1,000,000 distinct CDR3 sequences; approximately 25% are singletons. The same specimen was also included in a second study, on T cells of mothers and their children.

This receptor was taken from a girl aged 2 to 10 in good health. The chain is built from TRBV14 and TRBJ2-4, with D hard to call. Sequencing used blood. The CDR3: CGKGYIQYF. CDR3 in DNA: TGTGGAAAAGGGTACATTCAGTACTTC.